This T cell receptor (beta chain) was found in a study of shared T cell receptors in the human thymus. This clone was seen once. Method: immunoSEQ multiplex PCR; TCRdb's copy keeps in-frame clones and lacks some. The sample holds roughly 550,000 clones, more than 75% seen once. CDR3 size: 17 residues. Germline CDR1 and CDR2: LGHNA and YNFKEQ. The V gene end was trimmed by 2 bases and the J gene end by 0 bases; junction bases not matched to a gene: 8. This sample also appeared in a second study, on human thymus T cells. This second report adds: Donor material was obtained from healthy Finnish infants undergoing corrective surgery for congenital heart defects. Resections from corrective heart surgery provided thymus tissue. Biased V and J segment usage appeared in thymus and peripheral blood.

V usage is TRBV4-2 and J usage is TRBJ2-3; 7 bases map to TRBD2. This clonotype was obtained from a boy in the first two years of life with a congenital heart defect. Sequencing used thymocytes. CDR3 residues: CASSQNSPSGSTDTQYF. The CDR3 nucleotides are TGTGCCAGCAGCCAAAATTCCCCTAGCGGCAGCACAGATACGCAGTATTTT.